This T cell receptor beta chain was obtained from a study of human T cells and chemical hapten exposure (dated by TCRdb to the early 2020s). Concerning the study at large: For sensitization, 2% DPC in acetone was applied to a 2 cm by 2 cm area of upper inner arm skin. Weekly therapeutic DPC doses were additionally applied to the scalp of patients throughout the roughly 24-week study period. Patch testing was done on the upper back using Finn chambers containing 0.01% DPC, and results were scored after 6 days according to International Contact Dermatitis Research Group standards. The mostly female patient cohort included alopecia areata with under or over 50% scalp involvement, alopecia totalis and alopecia universalis. The libraries were sequenced as a pool, and the TCR yield per sample differed mostly because of small variations in library volumes within the pool. In alopecia patients, the study followed how the peripheral blood TCR repertoire changed in vivo over primary and secondary sensitization to diphenylcyclopropenone (DPC), a hapten. Patient blood was sampled pre-sensitization (week 0) and at 2, 6 and about 24 weeks after DPC sensitization. For TCR sequencing, blood came from 25 to 35 alopecia patients at anywhere from one to four time points (pre-sensitization, 2, 6 and 24 weeks).

Libraries came from RACE. Sequencing took place on a NextSeq 500. During library preparation, unique molecular identifiers were attached to individual cDNA molecules so that TCRs could be counted in a quantitative, reproducible way. Each blood RNA sample was used to sequence both TCR alpha and TCR beta chains. Under the source paper's analysis protocol: Samples had a median of about 96,000 TCRs, with a range from about 23,224 to 690,600. V, J and CDR3 annotation of the TCR reads was performed with the Decombinator software suite. For PS versus PT1 abundance plots, all samples were subsampled to the same number of TCRs (28,000). TCRs were defined as expanded if absent before sensitization and observed at least eight times at the 2-week time point. Starting from the raw public reads, TCRdb applied fastp trimming at Q25, assembled clones with MiXCR and retained in-frame beta chains. Rows merge per CDR3 protein into single entries with the most common DNA and genes. For this entry, the V and J calls and clone size follow TCRdb and not the study's own pipeline. This sample is represented by about 110,000 distinct CDR3 sequences; roughly a tenth of them were singletons. The ten largest clonotypes hold 3.1% of the sample.

This clonotype was seen a few times. What antigen it recognizes has not been identified. An end of the junction differs from the germline gene, which may be a read error. CDR1 SNHLY and CDR2 FYNNEI are derived from the germline V gene. The CDR3, cysteine through phenylalanine, is 12 amino acids long. This entry keeps only the CDR3 DNA: 36 bases, framed from base 1. This sample's time point label indicates: patch test 2, 6 weeks after DPC sensitization. Reading the label with the study, this specimen's treatment or condition is: therapeutic diphenylcyclopropenone sensitization with weekly scalp DPC. At every patch-test visit, the blood draw took place before the patch test was put on. Eligible patients were aged 18 to 70, diagnosed with alopecia, deemed suitable for DPC therapy, and excluded if pregnant. Total RNA was extracted from unfractionated whole blood collected in Tempus Blood RNA tubes. Broader findings and caveats from the paper: Repeated subsampling changed both the strength of the expansion versus patch-test correlation and the threshold at which the correlation became significant. Alopecia, a presumed autoimmune disease, was present in all patients, so the immune response of the patients might differ from that of healthy individuals. DPC sensitization did not change how many TCRs were above 1 in 1000 frequency, and no evidence was found of alterations in global repertoire structure. Compared with pre-sensitization or healthy control sets, expanded TCRs formed significantly more large CDR3 similarity clusters, which is consistent with antigen-driven responses. A positive correlation was found between the number of PT1 expanded TCRs and patch test score, with significance reached at thresholds 8, 16 and 32 but not 4.

Sequences were derived from whole blood, sampled in connection with sensitization to the hapten diphenylcyclopropenone (DPC). The sequence links TRBV2 to TRBJ2-1; 10 of the junction bases match TRBD1. The sequence came from a woman aged 40-49 years with alopecia areata. Some clones in this sample may be carry-over from other donors' samples. The DNA sequence is as follows: TGTGCCAGCAGGGCCGGGACAGGGGCGGTAAAATTC. It translates as CASRAGTGAVKF.